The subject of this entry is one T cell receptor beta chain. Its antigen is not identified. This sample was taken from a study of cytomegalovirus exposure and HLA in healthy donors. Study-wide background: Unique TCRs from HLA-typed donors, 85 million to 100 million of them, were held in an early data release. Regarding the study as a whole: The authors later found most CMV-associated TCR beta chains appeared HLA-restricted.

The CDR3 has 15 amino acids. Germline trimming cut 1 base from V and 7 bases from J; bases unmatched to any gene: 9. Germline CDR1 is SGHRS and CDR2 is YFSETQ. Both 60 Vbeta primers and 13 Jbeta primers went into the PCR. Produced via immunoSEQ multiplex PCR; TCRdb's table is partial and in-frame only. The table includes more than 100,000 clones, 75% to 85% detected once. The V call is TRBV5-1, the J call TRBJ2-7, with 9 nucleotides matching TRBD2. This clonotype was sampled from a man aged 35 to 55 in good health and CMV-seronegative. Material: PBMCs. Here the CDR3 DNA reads TGCGCCAGCAGCTTGTATTCTAGCGGGGTGAGGGAGCAGTACTTC. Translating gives CASSLYSSGVREQYF. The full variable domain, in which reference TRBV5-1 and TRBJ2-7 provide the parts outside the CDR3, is KAGVTQTPRYLIKTRGQQVTLSCSPISGHRSVSWYQQTPGQGLQFLFEYFSETQRNKGNFPGRFSGRQFSNSRSEMNVSTLELGDSALYLCASSLYSSGVREQYFGPGTRLTVT.